A selection of T cell receptor beta chains follows, all from one sample in a study of beta chain features in type 1 diabetes. Method: immunoSEQ multiplex PCR; TCRdb's copy keeps in-frame clones and lacks some. The sample holds some 640,000 clones, 11% to 15% seen once. Sequencing was done on a sample of naive CD4+ T cells from blood. The receptors come from a man aged 18 to 29 with type 1 diabetes. CDR3s include the opening cysteine and the closing phenylalanine or tryptophan. The order of the fields is D gene, clone size, J gene, V gene, CDR3 DNA, CDR3 protein. The D gene is left open where the match is weak. For some rows the clone size is stated as once, few or many, or as a class when expanded; others skip it.

TRBD1	few	TRBJ2-7	TRBV29-1	TGCAGCGTGGCCGGACAGGGAAGAGAGCAGTACTTC	CSVAGQGREQYF
NA	few	TRBJ2-5	TRBV5-1	TGCGCCAGCTCCCTGACGGCGGGATCCCGGGAGACCCAGTACTTC	CASSLTAGSRETQYF
NA	few	TRBJ1-1	TRBV9	TGTGCCAGCAGCGTAGGCTTGGACTCCCCTTGGAACACTGAAGCTTTCTTT	CASSVGLDSPWNTEAFF
TRBD2	NA	TRBJ2-1	TRBV5-1	TGCGCCAGCAGCCCATTAGCGGGGGGCGACAATGAGCAGTTCTTC	CASSPLAGGDNEQFF
TRBD2	few	TRBJ2-7	TRBV6-5	TGTGCCAGCAGTTACCTCGGACTAGCAGAGTACGAGCAGTACTTC	CASSYLGLAEYEQYF
NA	NA	TRBJ2-7	TRBV6-1	TGTGCCAGCTCCAAGGGGGGGAGCGTCTACGAGCAGTACTTC	CASSKGGSVYEQYF
NA	NA	TRBJ1-1	TRBV30	TGTGCCTGGAGTTCGGGAACTGAAGCTTTCTTT	CAWSSGTEAFF
TRBD2	NA	TRBJ2-7	TRBV7-9	TGTGCCAGCAGTTCGTGGGGACTAGCGGGGCCCGTGTGGTACTTC	CASSSWGLAGPVWYF
NA	NA	TRBJ1-2	TRBV21-1	TGTGCCAGCAGCAAAGCGTCCAAACGCACTTTGGTAAACTATGGCTACACCTTC	CASSKASKRTLVNYGYTF
TRBD1	NA	TRBJ1-6	TRBV7-6	TGTGCCAGCAGCTTAGGACAGGGGTTGGCTTCACCCCTCCACTTT	CASSLGQGLASPLHF
NA	few	TRBJ2-7	TRBV7-6	TGTGCCAGCAGCTTTGGAACACAACCCTACGAGCAGTACTTC	CASSFGTQPYEQYF
TRBD1	NA	TRBJ1-5	TRBV30	TGTGCCTGGATAAGTAGGGACAGAAATCAGCCCCAGCATTTT	CAWISRDRNQPQHF
TRBD1	few	TRBJ2-4	TRBV28	TGTGCCAGCAGTTTAGTCGACAGGGCATACGTCATTCAGTACTTC	CASSLVDRAYVIQYF
NA	few	TRBJ1-6	TRBV7-9	TGTGCCAGCAGCTTAGGACGGGAGCATAATTCACCCCTCCACTTT	CASSLGREHNSPLHF
NA	NA	TRBJ2-7	TRBV7-9	TGTGCCAGCAGCTTGGAGGGGCTCTCCTACGAGCAGTACTTC	CASSLEGLSYEQYF
TRBD2	few	TRBJ2-1	TRBV28	TGTGCCAGCAGTTCCCTCTCGGGACTAGTGGGCAATGAGCAGTTCTTC	CASSSLSGLVGNEQFF
NA	few	TRBJ1-1	TRBV9	TGTGCCAGCAGCCTACTTTCGGGGTCGAGCACTGAAGCTTTCTTT	CASSLLSGSSTEAFF
NA	NA	TRBJ2-7	TRBV14	TGTGCCAGCAGCCAAGAAGAGGGGCGCCGTTACTTC	CASSQEEGRRYF
NA	NA	TRBJ2-5	TRBV27	TGTGCCAGCAGAGGGGCAGATGAAGAGACCCAGTACTTC	CASRGADEETQYF
NA	few	TRBJ2-5	TRBV9	TGTGCCAGCAGCGCTCCTGAAGGACTCCCGGAAGAGACCCAGTACTTC	CASSAPEGLPEETQYF
TRBD1	NA	TRBJ2-1	TRBV7-9	TGTGCCAGCAGCCCGACAGGGGGAAAATACAATGAGCAGTTCTTC	CASSPTGGKYNEQFF
NA	NA	TRBJ2-3	TRBV5-4	TGTGCCAGCAGCTTGGCCCAGGGGATCACAGATACGCAGTATTTT	CASSLAQGITDTQYF
NA	NA	TRBJ1-3	TRBV14	TGTGCCAGCAGCCCTGACTCAGCGGGAAACACCATATATTTT	CASSPDSAGNTIYF
NA	few	TRBJ2-5	TRBV30	TGTGCCTGGTCGCGAAAACCAGAGACCCAGTACTTC	CAWSRKPETQYF
TRBD1	few	TRBJ2-1	TRBV20-1	TGCAGTGCTCCGGACAGGGGGAGGGAGGTCTTC	CSAPDRGREVF
NA	NA	TRBJ1-3	TRBV30	TGTGCCTGGAGTGTCTCTGAGACTGGAAACACCATATATTTT	CAWSVSETGNTIYF
NA	few	TRBJ2-7	TRBV5-6	TGTGCCAGCAGTATGTCAGGGCCCGCGTGGGGCGAGCAGTACTTC	CASSMSGPAWGEQYF
TRBD1	few	TRBJ2-7	TRBV7-2	TGTGCCAGCAGCTTAGGCCACAGGGGCGGGTACGAGCAGTACTTC	CASSLGHRGGYEQYF
NA	NA	TRBJ1-4	TRBV4-3	TGCGCCAGCAGCCAATCCCAAGGGGAAAAACTGTTTTTT	CASSQSQGEKLFF
TRBD1	NA	TRBJ1-1	TRBV18	TGTGCCAGCTCACCCTCGACAGGGCTGAGCACTGAAGCTTTCTTT	CASSPSTGLSTEAFF